The present T cell receptor (beta chain) was sequenced within a study of blood T cell repertoires in COVID-19. In the authors' workflow: How many nucleated cells were present was estimated from reference gene primer amplification. Assay used: immunoSEQ multiplex PCR; TCRdb lists only in-frame clones, some missing. V and J calls and clone size are those listed in that table; D and trimming were worked out from the DNA. The table includes about 400,000 clones, roughly 86% detected once. With V trimmed by 6 bases and J by 6 bases, 8 bases remained unmatched. This CDR3 has 15 amino acids. CDR1 ENHRY and CDR2 SYGVKD come from the germline V gene.

Sequences were obtained from PBMCs or T cells enriched from blood (not recorded which). This TCR was recovered from a woman in her 30s who had recovered from COVID-19. The chain recombines TRBV10-3 with TRBJ1-4; 9 bases match TRBD1. The CDR3 protein is CAISTGTGSDEKLFF. DNA of the CDR3: TGTGCCATCAGCACGGGGACAGGGAGTGATGAAAAACTGTTTTTT.